This note documents a single T cell receptor beta chain sequence. Its antigen is currently unknown. This entry belongs to a study of cytomegalovirus exposure and HLA in healthy donors. Whole-study findings and limits: Despite most TCR sequences being rare, some public TCRs occurred in many donors. Common viral pathogens were later found to be apparently linked to several of the most significant clusters. The investigators catalogued 180 or so TCR beta chains as cytomegalovirus-associated.

PCR used 60 Vbeta primers and 13 Jbeta primers. Libraries were prepared by immunoSEQ multiplex PCR; TCRdb keeps only in-frame clonotypes and omits some of them. Here the sample spans about 200,000 clones, about four fifths being singletons. Sequencing was performed on PBMCs. This sequence was found in a woman aged 45-60 years in good health and CMV-seronegative.

The CDR3 region has the DNA TGTGCCAGCAGCCCCCGGCGAAAGGAGGTTGTTCACACTGAAGCTTTCTTT. Protein: CASSPRRKEVVHTEAFF. The chain uses TRBV13 and TRBJ1-1; D is uncertain. The CDR3 consists of 17 residues. Germline values: CDR1 PRHDT, CDR2 FYEKMQ (reference sequence). The V end was cut by 5 bases, the J end by 3 bases, with 22 bases between.